This T cell receptor (beta chain) was documented in a study of blood T cell repertoires in COVID-19. Study-level background: Sites across the United States, Italy and Spain contributed samples from acute and convalescent COVID-19. PBMCs, B-cell-depleted T cells, or T cells provided the cDNA or gDNA that made up the material.

Sequencing was performed with immunoSEQ multiplex PCR; in TCRdb, only in-frame clones are kept and a portion is missing. The sample has more than 200,000 clones, roughly nine tenths seen once. There are 16 residues in the CDR3. Germline V gene sequence: CDR1 SGDLS, CDR2 YYNGEE. V lost 3 bases, J lost 7 bases, and 11 bases stayed unmatched. The sequencing sample was made of peripheral blood. V and J are TRBV9 and TRBJ2-7, with 12 bases that match TRBD2. The TCR comes from a man aged 65 to 85 with acute or convalescent COVID-19. The DNA of the CDR3 is TGTGCCAGCAGCGGGCTAGCGGGAGGGCCTGCTGGGGAGCAGTACTTC. Translation: CASSGLAGGPAGEQYF.